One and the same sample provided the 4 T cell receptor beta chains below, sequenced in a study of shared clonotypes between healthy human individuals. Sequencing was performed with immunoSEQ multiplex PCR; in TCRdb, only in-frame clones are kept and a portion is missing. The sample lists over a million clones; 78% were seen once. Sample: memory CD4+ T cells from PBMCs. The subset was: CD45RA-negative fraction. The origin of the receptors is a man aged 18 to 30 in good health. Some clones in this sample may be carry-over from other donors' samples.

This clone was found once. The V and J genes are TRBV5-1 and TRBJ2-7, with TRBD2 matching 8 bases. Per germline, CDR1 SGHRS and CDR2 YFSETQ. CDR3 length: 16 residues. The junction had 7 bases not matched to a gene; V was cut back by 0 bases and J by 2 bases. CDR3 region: CASSLGPSGLAYEQYF. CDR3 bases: TGCGCCAGCAGCTTGGGGCCTAGCGGGCTAGCCTACGAGCAGTACTTC.

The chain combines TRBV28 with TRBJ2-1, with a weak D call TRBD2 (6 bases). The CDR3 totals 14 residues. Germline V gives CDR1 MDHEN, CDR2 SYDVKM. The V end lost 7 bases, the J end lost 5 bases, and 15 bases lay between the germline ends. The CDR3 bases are TGTGCCAGCAAAATTCCGGGACTCGACAATGAGCAGTTCTTC. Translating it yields CASKIPGLDNEQFF. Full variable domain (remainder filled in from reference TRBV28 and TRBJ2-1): DVKVTQSSRYLVKRTGEKVFLECVQDMDHENMFWYRQDPGLGLRLIYFSYDVKMKEKGDIPEGYSVSREKKERFSLILESASTNQTSMYLCASKIPGLDNEQFFGPGTRLTVL.

DNA for the CDR3: TGTGCCAGCAGTTACGGCAGTTTTAACTATGGCTACACCTTC. It specifies CASSYGSFNYGYTF. The chain joins TRBV6-6 to TRBJ1-2; D is undetermined. This CDR3 contains 14 residues. V lost 2 bases to trimming and J lost 1 base, with 8 bases between them. The germline V gene encodes CDR1 MNHNY and CDR2 SVGAGI (reference sequence).

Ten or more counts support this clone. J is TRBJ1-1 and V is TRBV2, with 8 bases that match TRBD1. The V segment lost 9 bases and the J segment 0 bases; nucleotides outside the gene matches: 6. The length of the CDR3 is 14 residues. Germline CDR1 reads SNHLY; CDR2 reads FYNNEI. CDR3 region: CARGQGLVNTEAFF. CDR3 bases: TGTGCCAGAGGACAGGGTTTAGTGAACACTGAAGCTTTCTTT.